These 31 T cell receptor beta chains came from one sample sequenced in a study of neurological immune-mediated disorders (dated by TCRdb to the late 2010s). Library preparation employed 5' RACE. The reads were generated on an Illumina HiSeq 2500. The public reads were quality trimmed at Q25 with fastp and then assembled into clones with MiXCR by TCRdb, keeping productive beta chains. Entries are consolidated by CDR3 protein sequence, retaining the most common genes and DNA. In all, the sample holds under 50,000 distinct CDR3 sequences, and around a tenth of those were seen once. The ten biggest clones cover over 3.5% of the sample. Input material: CD4+ T cells from blood. All receptors derive from a woman aged 30 to 39 with HTLV-1-associated myelopathy (HAM/TSP).

This clonotype was detected many times. The chain links TRBV29-1 to TRBJ2-1; D gene unclear. There are 14 residues in the CDR3. CDR1 is SQVTM and CDR2 is ANQGSEA in the germline V gene. V lost 2 bases and J lost 0, with 8 bases in between. The CDR3 sequence: CSVENWSSYNEQFF. The CDR3, as DNA: TGCAGCGTTGAAAACTGGAGCTCCTACAATGAGCAGTTCTTC.

This clonotype has at least ten counts. The gene calls are TRBV7-9 and TRBJ2-1; D might be TRBD2 (6 bases). Trimming removed 5 bases at V and 4 bases at J, with 12 bases between. CDR3 size: 14 residues. CDR1 SEHNR and CDR2 FQNEAQ come from the germline V gene (reference sequence). CDR3 nucleotides: TGTGCCAGCAGCCCCGATAGCGGATACAATGAGCAGTTCTTC. Translated, it gives CASSPDSGYNEQFF.

There are many counts of this clonotype. The chain couples TRBV5-1 to TRBJ2-3; 9 bases are a match to TRBD2. J lost 0 bases, V lost 3 bases, and 11 bases had no gene match. The CDR3 totals 18 residues. From germline, CDR1 is SGHRS and CDR2 YFSETQ. The CDR3 sequence: CASSSGTRGGYSTDTQYF. The CDR3 DNA is TGCGCCAGCAGCTCGGGTACGCGGGGGGGTTACAGCACAGATACGCAGTATTTT.

This clonotype was recorded many times. The V and J genes are TRBV6-1 and TRBJ1-4; D perhaps matches TRBD1 (5 bases). CDR1 and CDR2 (germline): MNHNS, SASEGT. Trimming removed 8 bases at V and 8 bases at J, with 12 bases between. The CDR3 contains 12 residues. The CDR3 DNA follows: TGTGCCAGCGGCCAGGGAGGCGAAAAACTGTTTTTT. Encoded protein: CASGQGGEKLFF.

This clonotype showed up many times. The genes are TRBV20-1 and TRBJ1-1; D possibly corresponds to TRBD1 (5 bases). The CDR3 sequence is 11 residues long. From germline, CDR1 is DFQATT and CDR2 SNEGSKA (reference sequence). Deletions cut 3 bases from V and 4 bases from J, with 6 bases between. The CDR3 coding sequence is TGCAGTGCTAGGGGGCCCACTGAAGCTTTCTTT. The encoded protein is CSARGPTEAFF.

Many counts were recorded for this clonotype. The rearrangement links TRBV5-5 to TRBJ1-6; D perhaps matches TRBD1 (5 bases). The germline V gene encodes CDR1 SGHKS and CDR2 YYEKEE (reference sequence). The CDR3 loop spans 14 amino acids. V was pared by 4 bases and J by 7 bases, with 12 bases between. The DNA for the CDR3 is TGTGCCAGCAGCGCGACAGATCGAAATTCACCCCTCCACTTT. Residues: CASSATDRNSPLHF.

The table lists this clonotype with many counts. This sequence joins TRBV5-1 and TRBJ2-1; TRBD2 is a possible D gene (6 bases). V lost 10 bases to trimming and J lost 10 bases, with 15 bases between them. Germline V lookup: CDR1 SGHRS, CDR2 YFSETQ. There are 11 residues in the CDR3. CDR3 region: CASGEGREQFF. CDR3 in DNA: TGCGCCTCAGGAGAGGGGAGGGAGCAGTTCTTC.

In its sample, this clonotype was seen many times. V and J are TRBV5-1 and TRBJ2-1; possibly TRBD2 for D (7 bases). The length of the CDR3 is 15 residues. CDR1 and CDR2 (germline): SGHRS, YFSETQ. The V gene lost 0 bases and the J gene lost 5 bases, with 12 bases spanning the gap. As DNA, the CDR3 is TGCGCCAGCAGCTTGGGGGGGGGCCCCCACAATGAGCAGTTCTTC. Its translation is CASSLGGGPHNEQFF.

This clonotype was detected ten times or more. The rearrangement joins TRBV14 to TRBJ2-1; TRBD1 matches at 11 bases. This CDR3 has 17 amino acids. The germline V gene encodes CDR1 SGHDN and CDR2 FVKESK. Germline trimming cut 4 bases from V and 2 bases from J; bases unmatched to any gene: 7. The CDR3 coding sequence is TGTGCCAGCAGCCCAGATCCGGGACAGGGGGCCTACAATGAGCAGTTCTTC. Protein: CASSPDPGQGAYNEQFF.

This clonotype was found a few times. This chain uses TRBV7-8 with TRBJ1-2; 9 bases map to TRBD1. The length of the CDR3 is 17 residues. Germline loops: CDR1 SGHVS, CDR2 FQNEAQ. V lost 0 bases and J lost 4; bases outside the gene matches: 9. This CDR3 reads CASSLATRDRGIYGYTF. The DNA of the CDR3 is TGTGCCAGCAGCTTAGCGACGAGAGACAGGGGGATCTATGGCTACACCTTC. Full variable domain (remainder filled in from reference TRBV7-8 and TRBJ1-2): GAGVSQSPRYKVAKRGQDVALRCDPISGHVSLFWYQQALGQGPEFLTYFQNEAQLDKSGLPSDRFFAERPEGSVSTLKIQRTQQEDSAVYLCASSLATRDRGIYGYTFGSGTRLTVV.

The sample holds many counts of this clonotype. One end of the junction fails to match germline, which may point to a read error. V and J are TRBV20-1 and TRBJ2-1; no definite D call. Germline values: CDR1 DFQATT, CDR2 SNEGSKA (reference sequence). This CDR3 is built from 10 residues. The CDR3 region is CSARGIPPVF. The DNA of the CDR3 is TGCAGTGCTAGAGGAATCCCACCGGTCTTC.

This clonotype has at least ten counts. This rearrangement joins TRBV29-1 to TRBJ1-3; no definite D call. The CDR3 covers 12 residues. Germline V gene sequence: CDR1 SQVTM, CDR2 ANQGSEA. V lost 6 bases to trimming and J lost 0 bases, with 6 bases between them. CDR3 coding DNA: TGCAGCGTGGGCGACTCTGGAAACACCATATATTTT. Encoded protein: CSVGDSGNTIYF.

In this sample, this clonotype turned up many times. The missing conserved phenylalanine or tryptophan at the end of this CDR3 makes a read error likely. It is unclear where the CDR3 begins or ends on the DNA, so no DNA is shown, and the CDR3 is as TCRdb lists it. This chain connects TRBV2 to TRBJ1-6; the DNA was not used to check the table's D call, TRBD1. The CDR3 spans 11 residues, counting both ends. The germline V gene encodes CDR1 SNHLY and CDR2 FYNNEI. CDR3 residues: CASSTGTGESI.

This clonotype was observed at least ten times. The rearrangement uses TRBV10-3 and TRBJ2-1; no clear D. Trimming took off 2 bases at V and 9 bases at J, with 14 bases between the two ends. Germline values: CDR1 ENHRY, CDR2 SYGVKD. This CDR3 has 14 residues. CDR3: CAISEVVGRVEQFF. CDR3 in DNA: TGTGCCATCAGTGAGGTGGTAGGAAGGGTTGAGCAGTTCTTC.

This clonotype has ten or more counts. The CDR3 reads CASSGQSYPSPLHF. CDR3 sequence (DNA): TGTGCCAGCAGCGGACAGTCTTATCCTTCACCCCTCCACTTT. This chain links TRBV9 with TRBJ1-6; D might be TRBD1 (5 bases). CDR1 and CDR2 (germline): SGDLS, YYNGEE. Trimming took off 3 bases at V and 9 bases at J, with 13 bases between the two ends. This CDR3 spans 14 amino acids.

The table lists this clonotype with many counts. The V gene is TRBV2, the J gene TRBJ1-2, with TRBD1 as a possible D gene (5 bases). CDR3 size: 13 residues. Germline CDR1 is SNHLY and CDR2 is FYNNEI. V shed 4 bases and J shed 1 base, with 7 bases lying between them. The CDR3 protein is CASSADSNYGYTF. The CDR3 bases are TGTGCCAGCAGTGCTGACAGTAACTATGGCTACACCTTC.

In this sample, this clonotype turned up many times. The chain joins TRBV6-1 to TRBJ2-7, with TRBD1 identical over 9 bases. The trim removed 6 bases at V and 1 base at J, leaving 10 bases unmatched. Germline V lookup: CDR1 MNHNS, CDR2 SASEGT. The CDR3 totals 16 residues. The CDR3 sequence: CASRAVPQGASYEQYF. The CDR3 nucleotides read TGTGCCAGCAGGGCGGTTCCACAGGGGGCTTCCTACGAGCAGTACTTC.

This clonotype appeared many times. This chain uses TRBV5-1 with TRBJ2-7; 13 nucleotides agree with TRBD2. V gave up 0 bases and J gave up 0 bases; unmatched junction bases: 9. This CDR3 is built from 19 residues. CDR1 is SGHRS, CDR2 YFSETQ, per germline. CDR3 sequence: CASSLVRTSGGGSSYEQYF. The CDR3 DNA reads as TGCGCCAGCAGCTTGGTACGGACTAGCGGGGGTGGGAGCTCCTACGAGCAGTACTTC.

This clonotype was detected ten times or more. This rearrangement joins TRBV29-1 to TRBJ1-1, with a weak D call TRBD1 (5 bases). V shed 7 bases and J shed 1 base, with 16 bases lying between them. The CDR3 has 14 amino acids. Germline V gene lookup returns CDR1 SQVTM and CDR2 ANQGSEA. CDR3 amino acids: CSGTPGPENTEAFF. The CDR3 coding sequence is TGCAGCGGCACACCGGGACCTGAGAACACTGAAGCTTTCTTT. Together with reference TRBV29-1 and TRBJ1-1, the CDR3 gives the full variable domain: SAVISQKPSRDICQRGTSLTIQCQVDSQVTMMFWYRQQPGQSLTLIATANQGSEATYESGFVIDKFPISRPNLTFSTLTVSNMSPEDSSIYLCSGTPGPENTEAFFGQGTRLTVV.

This clonotype was recorded many times. This chain uses TRBV20-1 with TRBJ1-2, with 8 bases that match TRBD1. J lost 5 bases, V lost 6 bases, and 5 bases had no gene match. The CDR3 loop spans 12 amino acids. The germline V gene has CDR1 DFQATT and CDR2 SNEGSKA (reference sequence). DNA for the CDR3: TGCAGTGCCAAAACAGGGGGATATGGCTACACCTTC. It codes for CSAKTGGYGYTF.

This clonotype was observed a handful of times. The chain joins TRBV6-5 to TRBJ1-5; D call uncertain. The germline V gene has CDR1 MNHEY and CDR2 SVGAGI. Trimming left V 4 bases short and J 7 bases short, with 11 bases between. There are 13 residues in the CDR3. The CDR3 here is CASSSLPGQPQHF. The DNA of the CDR3 is TGTGCCAGCAGTTCCCTGCCGGGACAGCCCCAGCATTTT.

This clonotype has ten or more counts. The junction departs from the called germline gene at one end, perhaps through a read error. This chain joins TRBV5-1 and TRBJ2-3; the match to TRBD2 covers 14 bases. Per germline, CDR1 SGHRS and CDR2 YFSETQ. CDR3 length: 13 amino acids. This CDR3 reads CASSPGTSGGGSF. Written as DNA, the CDR3 is TGCGCCAGCAGCCCCGGGACTAGCGGGGGAGGTAGTTTT. Full variable domain (remainder filled in from reference TRBV5-1 and TRBJ2-3): KAGVTQTPRYLIKTRGQQVTLSCSPISGHRSVSWYQQTPGQGLQFLFEYFSETQRNKGNFPGRFSGRQFSNSRSEMNVSTLELGDSALYLCASSPGTSGGGSFGPGTRLTVL.

This clonotype was seen ten or more times. The chain couples TRBV20-1 to TRBJ2-3; D may be TRBD1 or TRBD2 (5 bases each). Germline CDR1 reads DFQATT; CDR2 reads SNEGSKA (reference sequence). The CDR3 is 15 amino acids. The ends were cut back, 0 bases at V and 2 bases at J, with 12 bases in the middle. CDR3 sequence: CSARDLRGSTDTQYF. In nucleotides, the CDR3 is TGCAGTGCTAGAGATCTGAGGGGATCCACAGATACGCAGTATTTT.

At least ten counts were recorded for this clonotype. The chain has TRBV12-3 or TRBV12-4 and TRBJ1-5, with TRBD1 identical over 7 bases. The J segment lost 7 bases and the V segment lost 6 bases, leaving 9 bases of the junction unmatched. CDR3 length: 14 residues. This CDR3 reads CASRFQGEGQPQHF. DNA for the CDR3: TGTGCCAGCAGATTTCAGGGGGAGGGCCAGCCCCAGCATTTT.

This clonotype showed up just a few times. The gene calls are TRBV11-2 and TRBJ2-4; possibly TRBD1 for D (6 bases). V lost 5 bases and J lost 2, with 22 bases in between. The germline gives CDR1 SGHAT, CDR2 FQNNGV. The CDR3 loop spans 18 amino acids. This CDR3 is CASSVIKNREASKNIQYF. Here the CDR3 DNA reads TGTGCCAGCAGCGTGATCAAGAACAGGGAAGCGTCCAAAAACATTCAGTACTTC. Full variable domain (missing parts from reference TRBV11-2 and TRBJ2-4): EAGVAQSPRYKIIEKRQSVAFWCNPISGHATLYWYQQILGQGPKLLIQFQNNGVVDDSQLPKDRFSAERLKGVDSTLKIQPAKLEDSAVYLCASSVIKNREASKNIQYFGAGTRLSVL.

In this sample, this clonotype turned up many times. V usage is TRBV3-1 and J usage is TRBJ1-2; 9 positions match TRBD1. The ends lost 0 bases at V and 6 bases at J; junction bases unmatched: 8. Germline V CDR1 and CDR2: LGHDT, YNNKEL (reference sequence). The CDR3 sequence is 16 residues long. The CDR3 protein is CASSQDNRGRRHGYTF. The DNA of the CDR3 is TGTGCCAGCAGCCAAGATAACAGGGGGCGTCGTCATGGCTACACCTTC.

This clonotype was seen many times. This chain links TRBV5-1 with TRBJ2-7, with D possibly TRBD2 on 5 matching bases. V lost 1 base and J lost 2, with 7 bases in between. The CDR3 runs to 13 residues. Germline CDR1 and CDR2: SGHRS and YFSETQ. CDR3 protein: CASSLPGTYEQYF. The CDR3 region has the DNA TGCGCCAGCAGCTTGCCGGGGACCTACGAGCAGTACTTC.

On this clonotype itself: This may be a read error: a much more frequent sequence differs by one nucleotide. The chain is built from TRBV6-6 and TRBJ1-1, with D tentatively TRBD1 (5 bases). The germline V and J ends were trimmed by 6 bases and 6 bases, with 20 bases remaining between them. Germline CDR1 and CDR2: MNHNY and SVGAGI (reference sequence). The CDR3 spans 15 residues. CDR3 residues: CASSSGTARVAEAFF. CDR3 DNA: TGTGCCAGCAGCAGTGGGACCGCCCGGGTGGCTGAAGCTTTCTTT.

There are many counts of this clonotype. The rearrangement links TRBV7-9 to TRBJ1-2; D uncertain. Per the germline V gene, CDR1 is SEHNR and CDR2 is FQNEAQ (reference sequence). The ends were cut back, 1 base at V and 8 bases at J, with 5 bases in the middle. This CDR3 contains 11 residues. This CDR3 is CASSLVGGYTF. CDR3 coding DNA: TGTGCCAGCAGCTTAGTGGGGGGCTACACCTTC.

This clonotype appeared many times. The genes are TRBV7-9 and TRBJ1-2; 7 bases agree with TRBD1. The CDR3 consists of 12 residues. V trimming: 5 bases; J trimming: 5 bases; junction bases outside the gene matches: 2. Germline V CDR1 and CDR2: SEHNR, FQNEAQ (reference sequence). The CDR3 sequence is CASSGQVYGYTF. The CDR3 nucleotides are TGTGCCAGCAGCGGACAGGTATATGGCTACACCTTC.

This clonotype showed up many times. V and J are TRBV3-1 and TRBJ1-4, with D possibly TRBD1 on 6 matching bases. V lost 1 base, J lost 7 bases, and 16 bases lay in between. CDR3 size: 16 residues. Germline V gene sequence: CDR1 LGHDT, CDR2 YNNKEL (reference sequence). CDR3 nucleotide sequence: TGTGCCAGCAGCCAAGGTAGTGGAGCCAGGGGTGAAAAACTGTTTTTT. Encoded protein: CASSQGSGARGEKLFF.